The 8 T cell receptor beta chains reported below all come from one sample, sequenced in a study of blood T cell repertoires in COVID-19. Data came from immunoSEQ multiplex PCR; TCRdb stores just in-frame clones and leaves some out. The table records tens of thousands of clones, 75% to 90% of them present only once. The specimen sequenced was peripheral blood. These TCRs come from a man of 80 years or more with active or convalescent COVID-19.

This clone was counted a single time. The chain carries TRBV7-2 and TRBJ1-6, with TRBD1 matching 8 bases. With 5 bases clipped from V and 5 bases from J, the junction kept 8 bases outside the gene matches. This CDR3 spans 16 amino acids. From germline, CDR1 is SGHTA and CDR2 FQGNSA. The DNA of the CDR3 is TGTGCCAGCAGCCCGCAGGGGGCTGGGAATAATTCACCCCTCCACTTT. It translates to CASSPQGAGNNSPLHF.

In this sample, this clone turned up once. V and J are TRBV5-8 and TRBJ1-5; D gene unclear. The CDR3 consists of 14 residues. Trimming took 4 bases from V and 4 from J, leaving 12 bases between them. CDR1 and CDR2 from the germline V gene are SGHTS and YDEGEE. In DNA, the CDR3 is TGTGCCAGCAGCACGAAGGACTGGAATCAGCCCCAGCATTTT. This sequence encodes CASSTKDWNQPQHF.

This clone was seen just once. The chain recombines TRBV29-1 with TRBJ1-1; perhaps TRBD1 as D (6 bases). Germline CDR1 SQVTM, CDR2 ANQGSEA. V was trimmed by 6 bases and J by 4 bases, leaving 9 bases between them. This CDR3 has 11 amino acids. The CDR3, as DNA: TGCAGCGTGAACAGGGCCACTGAAGCTTTCTTT. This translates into CSVNRATEAFF.

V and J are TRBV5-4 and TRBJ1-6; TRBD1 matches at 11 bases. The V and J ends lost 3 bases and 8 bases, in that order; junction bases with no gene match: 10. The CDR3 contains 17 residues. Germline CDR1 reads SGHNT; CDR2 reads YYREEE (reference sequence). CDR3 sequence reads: CASSSKSPGQGDSPLHF. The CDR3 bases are TGTGCCAGCAGCTCGAAATCCCCGGGACAGGGGGATTCACCCCTCCACTTT.

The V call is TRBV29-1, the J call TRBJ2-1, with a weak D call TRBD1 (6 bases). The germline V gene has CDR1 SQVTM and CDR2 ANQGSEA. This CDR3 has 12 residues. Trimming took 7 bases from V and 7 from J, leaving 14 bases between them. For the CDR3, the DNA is TGCAGCGCTGCTAGGGGGAATAATGAGCAGTTCTTC. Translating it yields CSAARGNNEQFF.

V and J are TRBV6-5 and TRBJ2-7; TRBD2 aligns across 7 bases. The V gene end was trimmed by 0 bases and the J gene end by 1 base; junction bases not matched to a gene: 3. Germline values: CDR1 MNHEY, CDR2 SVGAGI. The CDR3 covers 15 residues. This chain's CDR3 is CASSYSTGGSYEQYF. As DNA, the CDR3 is TGTGCCAGCAGTTACTCGACGGGGGGATCCTACGAGCAGTACTTC.

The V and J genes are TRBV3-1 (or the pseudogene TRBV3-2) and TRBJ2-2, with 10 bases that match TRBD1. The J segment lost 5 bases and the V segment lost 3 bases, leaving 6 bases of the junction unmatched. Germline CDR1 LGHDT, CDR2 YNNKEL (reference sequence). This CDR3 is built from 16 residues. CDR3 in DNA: TGTGCCAGCAGCCATGTGGGACAGGGGCGTACCGGGGAGCTGTTTTTT. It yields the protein CASSHVGQGRTGELFF.

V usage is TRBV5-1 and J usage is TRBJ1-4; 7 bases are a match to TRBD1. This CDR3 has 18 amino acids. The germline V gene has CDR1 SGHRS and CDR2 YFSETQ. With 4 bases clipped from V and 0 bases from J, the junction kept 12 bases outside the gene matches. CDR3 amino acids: CASSKSGQLLSTNEKLFF. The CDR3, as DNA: TGCGCCAGCAGCAAATCGGGACAGCTACTTTCAACTAATGAAAAACTGTTTTTT.